Sequencing of this T cell receptor (beta chain) was carried out in a study of cytomegalovirus exposure and HLA in healthy donors. Study findings and constraints: The productive fraction for most TCR beta V segments was about 87% or about 30% in an earlier analysis.

In germline, CDR1 is MGHDK, CDR2 SYGVNS. This CDR3 is built from 17 residues. PCR employed 60 Vbeta and 13 Jbeta primers. Data came from immunoSEQ multiplex PCR; TCRdb stores just in-frame clones and leaves some out. This table holds approximately 150,000 clones, less than 80% found once. A remark on this clone: Its antigen is unknown. Sequence at one end of the junction differs from germline and may be a read error.

The chain joins TRBV25-1 to TRBJ2-4; 7 nucleotides match TRBD2. Sample: PBMCs. The receptor comes from a man between 35 and 55 years old in good health and CMV-seronegative. The CDR3 nucleotides are TGTGCCAGCAGTCCGCCGAGGCGGGAGAAGGCCAAAAACAGTCAGTACTTC. This codes for CASSPPRREKAKNSQYF.